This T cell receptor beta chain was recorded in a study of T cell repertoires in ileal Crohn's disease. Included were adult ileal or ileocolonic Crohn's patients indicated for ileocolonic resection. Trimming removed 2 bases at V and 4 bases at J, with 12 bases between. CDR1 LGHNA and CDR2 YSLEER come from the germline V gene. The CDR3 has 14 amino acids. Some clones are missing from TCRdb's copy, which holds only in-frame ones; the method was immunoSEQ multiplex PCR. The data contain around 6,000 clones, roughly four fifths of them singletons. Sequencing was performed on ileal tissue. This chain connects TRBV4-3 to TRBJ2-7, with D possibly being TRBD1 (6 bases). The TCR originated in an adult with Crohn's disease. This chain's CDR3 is CASSQSLGTYEQYF. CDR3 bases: TGCGCCAGCAGCCAATCCCTAGGGACATACGAGCAGTACTTC.